This T cell receptor beta chain is from a study of monozygotic twins with cystic fibrosis (TCRdb year 2021). For the study in its entirety: Barcoded libraries were made from around 3.2 micrograms of fragmented DNA using roughly 14 PCR cycles. TCR beta repertoires were compared within and between 16 monozygotic twin pairs with cystic fibrosis so that genetic influence on V and J gene usage could be assessed. The cohort comprised ten female and six male twin pairs aged about 2.0 to 36.4 years, median around 9 years, mostly children and adolescents. Twins were ranked among 1,000 to 1,300 cohort participants for weight-for-height and FEVPerc (FEV1 disease centile) at the day of blood sampling. Data for three of the twin pairs had been reported previously in another context.

Comments on this clone: Its binding antigen is unknown. No much larger clone is present one base from it, and per-base qualities are unavailable.

Following the manufacturer's instructions, TCR beta CDR3 regions were amplified by multiplex PCR with the immunoSEQ immune profiling system. Sequencing was performed on an Illumina NextSeq system. On the authors' methods: The immunoSEQ Analyzer platform handled processing of the sequence data, and clonality was calculated by taking the square root of Simpson's index of productive rearrangements. Similarity in V and J usage was quantified by Jensen-Shannon distance, and CDR3 generation probabilities were calculated with OLGA. The immuneACCESS database (August 2020) and VDJdb (December 2020) were searched for shared CDR3 sequences. Imported from immuneACCESS, the table was reduced by TCRdb to in-frame sequences with V and J called. These copies leave out some clones; in studies compared against another copy, an unresolved V gene accounts for under half, and the cause of the remainder is not known. Clone size and the V and J calls come from that table; the DNA yielded D and trimming. This sample lists about 15,000 clones; 85% to 95% were detected once. Of the sample, 9.3% is held by the ten largest clones.

The twin pairs came from the European Cystic Fibrosis Twin and Sibling Study Cohort, a cohort that recruited patients from roughly 160 CF clinics across 14 European countries. Zygosity and CFTR genotype were verified in-house, and zygosity was tested by multiplex PCR of nine short tandem repeat loci. Peripheral blood was sampled from each twin, and clinical parameters were recorded on the day of blood sampling. Phenol/chloroform extraction was used to isolate genomic DNA from peripheral blood cells, and the DNA was then kept in TE buffer at 4 degrees C. General findings and caveats noted by the study authors: Sharing of nucleotide-identical clonotypes was significantly greater within monozygotic CF twin pairs than between unrelated CF individuals (P = 0.000026, Mann-Whitney). V gene usage was most similar to the co-twin in 13 of 16 pairs, and J usage was most similar to the co-twin in 8 of 16 pairs, which suggests genetic constraints. No association turned up between shared CDR3 numbers and age, concordance or disease severity, and the cohort was small. Simpson clonality tended to be low (median around 0.01), which suggests a naive-dominated repertoire, although clonality was higher in the most severely affected patients.

The CDR1 and CDR2 encoded by the germline V gene are SGHRS and YFSETQ. V lost 4 bases and J lost 7 bases, and the count of bases not matched to a germline gene is 8. Inclusive of the bounding cysteine and phenylalanine, the CDR3 is 15 residues long. The sequence is cut down to CDR3 DNA, 45 bases in frame from base 1. The sample taken for sequencing was blood. The chain is assembled from TRBV5-1 and TRBJ1-5; TRBD1 lines up with 10 middle nucleotides. The receptor was derived from a girl aged 2-10 years with cystic fibrosis. The CDR3 is CASSPGTGVSQPQHF. The base sequence is TGCGCCAGCAGCCCAGGGACAGGGGTATCGCAGCCCCAGCATTTT.